This TCR beta chain was found in a study of metastatic and nonmetastatic thyroid tumors (dated by TCRdb to 2018 to 2021). With regard to the full study: Repertoires were compared across peripheral blood and tumor or nodule tissue samples from malignant and benign thyroid patients. Points the paper makes about the study in general: TCR beta diversity was reported as significantly higher in malignant tumors than in benign nodules, in both blood and tumor samples.

No treatment had been received by any patient before thyroid surgery. Using T-cell receptor beta sequencing, the study looked back at clinical samples from patients collected from about 2011 to 2018. Comments on this clone: The antigen it binds to is not known. Per-base quality was not reported, and no clone a single base away is much larger than it.

The protocol used for the library was PCR. Sequencing took place on an Illumina HiSeq 4000. High-throughput sequencing was used to profile the TCR beta-chain CDR3 region of every patient. In the original analysis: A classifier to discriminate distant-metastatic papillary thyroid cancer patients was built from CDR3 differences across clinicopathological groups. The Shannon index was used to measure repertoire diversity, and the Morisita-Horn index was used to measure how similar tumor and blood repertoires were. TCRdb took the public reads, trimmed them with fastp at Q25, ran MiXCR for clone calling and kept in-frame beta chains. These V and J calls are TCRdb output, not the study's own analysis. The sample records 10,000 to 15,000 clones, around a quarter of which are singletons. The top ten clonotypes cover 15% to 20% of the sample. The germline V gene supplies CDR1 KGHSH and CDR2 LQKENI. V lost 5 bases and J lost 6 bases, and the count of bases not matched to a germline gene is 8. From cysteine to phenylalanine, the CDR3 is 14 amino acids long. Only the CDR3 DNA is retained, 42 bases long and in frame from the first base.

The sequenced sample consisted of tumor tissue. The sequence was obtained from a female donor with papillary thyroid cancer or a benign thyroid nodule (not recorded which). Some clones in this sample may be carry-over from other donors' samples. This sequence uses TRBV18 and TRBJ2-7, with 9 central nucleotides matching TRBD2. The DNA reads as follows: TGTGCCAGCTCAACGATAGCGGGAGAGGTCGAGCAGTACTTC. It translates to CASSTIAGEVEQYF.